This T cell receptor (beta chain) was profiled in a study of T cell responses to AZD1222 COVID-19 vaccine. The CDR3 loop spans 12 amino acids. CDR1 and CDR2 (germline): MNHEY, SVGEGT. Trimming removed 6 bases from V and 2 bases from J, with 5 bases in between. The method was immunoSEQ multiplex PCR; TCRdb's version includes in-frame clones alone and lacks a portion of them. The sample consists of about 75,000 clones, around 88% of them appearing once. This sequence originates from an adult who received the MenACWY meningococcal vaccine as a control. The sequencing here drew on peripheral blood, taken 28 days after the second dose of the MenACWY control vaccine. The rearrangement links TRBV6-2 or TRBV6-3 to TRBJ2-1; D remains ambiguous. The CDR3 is CASSATYNEQFF. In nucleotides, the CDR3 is TGTGCCAGCAGCGCCACCTACAATGAGCAGTTCTTC.